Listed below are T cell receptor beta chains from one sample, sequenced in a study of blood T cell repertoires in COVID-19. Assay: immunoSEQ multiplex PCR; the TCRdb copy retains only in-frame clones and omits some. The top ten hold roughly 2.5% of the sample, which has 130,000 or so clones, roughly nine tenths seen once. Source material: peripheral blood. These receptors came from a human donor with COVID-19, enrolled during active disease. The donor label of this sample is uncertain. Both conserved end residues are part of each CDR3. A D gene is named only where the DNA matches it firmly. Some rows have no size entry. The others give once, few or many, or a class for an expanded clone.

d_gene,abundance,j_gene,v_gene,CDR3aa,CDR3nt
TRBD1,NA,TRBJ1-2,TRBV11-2,CASSLWAGDSYGYTF,TGTGCCAGCAGCTTGTGGGCAGGGGACAGTTATGGCTACACCTTC
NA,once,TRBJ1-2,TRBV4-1,CASSQVGDRSNGYTF,TGCGCCAGCAGCCAAGTCGGTGACAGGTCGAATGGCTACACCTTC
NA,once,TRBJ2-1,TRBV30,CAWSVREASEQFF,TGTGCCTGGAGTGTACGGGAAGCAAGTGAGCAGTTCTTC
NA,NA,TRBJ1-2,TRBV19,CARGNFRGPVGYTF,TGTGCCAGAGGCAACTTCAGGGGCCCGGTAGGCTACACCTTC
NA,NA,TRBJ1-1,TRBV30,CAWSGPEAFF,TGTGCCTGGAGTGGGCCTGAAGCTTTCTTT
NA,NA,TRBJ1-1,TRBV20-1,CSASGAVNTEAFF,TGCAGTGCTAGTGGCGCCGTGAACACTGAAGCTTTCTTT
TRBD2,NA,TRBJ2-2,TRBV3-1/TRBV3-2,CASSQDFGLAANTGELFF,TGTGCCAGCAGCCAAGATTTTGGACTAGCGGCGAACACCGGGGAGCTGTTTTTT
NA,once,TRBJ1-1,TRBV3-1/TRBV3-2,CASSQVEGITEAFF,TGTGCCAGCAGCCAAGTGGAGGGGATCACTGAAGCTTTCTTT
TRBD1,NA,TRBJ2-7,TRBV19,CASSTVARGLYEQYF,TGTGCCAGTAGTACGGTAGCGAGGGGGCTCTACGAGCAGTACTTC
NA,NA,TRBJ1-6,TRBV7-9,CASSEDSPLHF,TGTGCCAGCAGCGAGGATTCACCCCTCCACTTT
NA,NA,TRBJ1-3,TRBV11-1,CASSLEGSISGNTIYF,TGTGCCAGCAGCTTGGAGGGATCCATCTCTGGAAACACCATATATTTT
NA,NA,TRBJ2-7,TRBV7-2,CASSSPDRFQQYF,TGTGCCAGCAGCTCGCCAGACAGGTTCCAGCAGTACTTC
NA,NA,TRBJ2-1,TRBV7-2,CASSLALGSGGNEQFF,TGTGCCAGCAGCTTAGCGCTGGGTAGCGGAGGTAATGAGCAGTTCTTC
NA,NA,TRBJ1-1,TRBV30,CAWSVLGGTEAFF,TGTGCCTGGAGTGTACTGGGGGGGACTGAAGCTTTCTTT
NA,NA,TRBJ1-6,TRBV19,CASSHPSSYNSPLHF,TGTGCCAGTAGTCATCCTAGCTCCTATAATTCACCCCTCCACTTT
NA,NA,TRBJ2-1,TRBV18,CASSSFDTSNEQFF,TGTGCCAGCTCATCCTTTGACACGAGCAATGAGCAGTTCTTC
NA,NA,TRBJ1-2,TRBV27,CASIFFGGGYTF,TGTGCCAGCATTTTTTTTGGCGGTGGCTACACCTTC
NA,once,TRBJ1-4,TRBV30,CAWSAGYSATNEKLFF,TGTGCCTGGAGCGCAGGGTACTCTGCAACTAATGAAAAACTGTTTTTT
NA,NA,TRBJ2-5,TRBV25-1,CASSEADRQETQYF,TGTGCCAGCAGTGAAGCGGACAGACAAGAGACCCAGTACTTC
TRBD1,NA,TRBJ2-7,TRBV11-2,CASSPSPGTGNDEQYF,TGTGCCAGCAGCCCAAGTCCCGGGACAGGAAACGACGAGCAGTACTTC
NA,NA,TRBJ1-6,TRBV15,CATSPGNNSPLHF,TGTGCCACCAGCCCAGGTAATAATTCACCCCTCCACTTT
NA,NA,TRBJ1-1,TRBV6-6,CASTRGQGFTEAFF,TGTGCCAGCACCAGGGGCCAGGGGTTCACTGAAGCTTTCTTT
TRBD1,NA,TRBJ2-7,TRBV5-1,CASSLAGQATYEQYF,TGCGCCAGCAGCTTGGCGGGACAGGCAACCTACGAGCAGTACTTC
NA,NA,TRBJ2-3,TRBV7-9,CASSLEVQPGTQYF,TGTGCCAGCAGCTTAGAGGTCCAGCCAGGTACGCAGTATTTT
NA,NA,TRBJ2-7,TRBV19,CASSPLGEIYEQYF,TGTGCCAGTAGTCCCTTGGGCGAAATCTACGAGCAGTACTTC
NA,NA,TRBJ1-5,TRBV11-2,CASSAQTDQPQHF,TGTGCCAGCAGCGCCCAGACAGATCAGCCCCAGCATTTT
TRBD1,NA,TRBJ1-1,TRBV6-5,CASSSRGKTEAFF,TGTGCCAGCAGTTCCAGGGGGAAGACTGAAGCTTTCTTT
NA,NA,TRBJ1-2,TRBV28,CASSFWGDVNYGYTF,TGTGCCAGCAGTTTCTGGGGGGACGTTAACTATGGCTACACCTTC
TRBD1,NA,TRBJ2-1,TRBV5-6,CASSTGQGWNNEQFF,TGTGCCAGCAGCACGGGACAGGGTTGGAACAATGAGCAGTTCTTC
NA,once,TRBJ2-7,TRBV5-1,CASSSTGINSYEQYF,TGCGCCAGCAGCTCAACCGGGATCAACTCCTACGAGCAGTACTTC
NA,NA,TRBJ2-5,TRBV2,CASRVGGLEETQYF,TGTGCCAGCAGGGTCGGGGGGCTTGAAGAGACCCAGTACTTC
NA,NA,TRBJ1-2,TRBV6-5,CASSYSAGGNYGYTF,TGTGCCAGCAGTTACTCTGCAGGAGGGAACTATGGCTACACCTTC
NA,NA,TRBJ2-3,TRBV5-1,CASSLVSNTDTQYF,TGCGCCAGCAGCTTGGTTAGCAACACAGATACGCAGTATTTT
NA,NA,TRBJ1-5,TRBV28,CASSPGTRADSNQPQHF,TGTGCCAGCAGTCCGGGCACGCGGGCGGATAGCAATCAGCCCCAGCATTTT
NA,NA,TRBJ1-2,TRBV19,CASSIRRGPNYGYTF,TGTGCCAGTAGTATCCGCAGGGGTCCTAACTATGGCTACACCTTC